The T cell receptor (beta chain) described here comes from a study of control samples from healthy donors and cancer patients. Sequencing was performed with immunoSEQ multiplex PCR; in TCRdb, only in-frame clones are kept and a portion is missing. The data show approximately 69,000 clones, over 85% seen once. The CDR3 extends over 14 amino acids. Germline CDR1 and CDR2: SEHNR and FQNEAQ (reference sequence). Trimming cost V 1 base and J 4 bases, with 8 bases left between them. The chain combines TRBV7-9 with TRBJ2-1; possible D gene TRBD2, 5 bases. The sequenced material came from PBMCs. This TCR derives from a man aged 60-69 years with colorectal cancer. As DNA, the CDR3 is TGTGCCAGCAGCTTAGTGACTACATACAATGAGCAGTTCTTC. This encodes CASSLVTTYNEQFF.